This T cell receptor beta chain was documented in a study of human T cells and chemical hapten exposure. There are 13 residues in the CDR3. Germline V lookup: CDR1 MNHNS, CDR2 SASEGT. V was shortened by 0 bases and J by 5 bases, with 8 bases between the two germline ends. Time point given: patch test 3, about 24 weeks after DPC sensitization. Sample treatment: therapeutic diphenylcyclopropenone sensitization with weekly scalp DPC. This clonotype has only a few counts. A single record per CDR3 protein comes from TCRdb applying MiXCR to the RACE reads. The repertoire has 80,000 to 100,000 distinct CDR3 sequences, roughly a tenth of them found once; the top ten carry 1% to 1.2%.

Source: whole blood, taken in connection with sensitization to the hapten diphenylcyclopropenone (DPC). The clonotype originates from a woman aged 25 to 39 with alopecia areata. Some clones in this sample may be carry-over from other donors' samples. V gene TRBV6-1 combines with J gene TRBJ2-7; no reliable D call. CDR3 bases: TGTGCCAGCAGTGAAGCGGAAAGCCACGAGCAGTACTTC. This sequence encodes CASSEAESHEQYF.